This TCR beta chain emerged from a study of T cell responses to AZD1222 COVID-19 vaccine. As to this clone: As yet, its antigen is unknown.

Here immunoSEQ multiplex PCR was the method, and the copy in TCRdb shows in-frame clones only, minus some. Of 50,000 to 70,000 clones in the sample, approximately 86% were seen once. Study conclusions and caveats: Dominant CD4 TCR responses targeted spike regions 160-218 and 743-854. Most donors were white British, females outnumbered males, and clonal diversity was possibly underestimated. Spike-specific TCR breadth and depth both grew after two AZD1222 doses.

The receptor's source is an adult who received the AZD1222 COVID-19 vaccine. The sample consisted of peripheral blood, taken 28 days after the second AZD1222 dose.

In DNA form, the CDR3 reads TGTGCCAGCACCCCTGGGAGCTCCTACGAGCAGTACTTC. Amino acids: CASTPGSSYEQYF. The chain links TRBV6-5 to TRBJ2-7, with a possible D match to TRBD2 (5 bases). Germline-derived CDR1 and CDR2 are MNHEY and SVGAGI. The length of the CDR3 is 13 residues. V was shortened by 7 bases and J by 0 bases, with 10 bases between the two germline ends.